Each of the 19 T cell receptor beta chains below was sequenced from the same sample in a study of cytomegalovirus exposure and HLA in healthy donors. In the PCR, 60 Vbeta and 13 Jbeta primers were used. TCRdb keeps only in-frame clones here, not all; method: immunoSEQ multiplex PCR. Found here are about 170,000 clones, roughly 80% of them singletons; the top ten hold about 0.77%. The sequencing sample was made of PBMCs. The receptors originated from a young woman in good health and CMV-seronegative.

The chain employs TRBV28 and TRBJ2-2; D is undetermined. There are 14 residues in the CDR3. The germline V and J ends were trimmed by 5 bases and 2 bases, with 9 bases remaining between them. Germline CDR1 is MDHEN and CDR2 is SYDVKM. The CDR3 region is CASSLIANTGELFF. Written as DNA, the CDR3 is TGTGCCAGCAGTCTGATAGCAAACACCGGGGAGCTGTTTTTT.

This clone was detected a few times. The rearrangement links TRBV19 to TRBJ1-5, with D unresolved. This CDR3 spans 15 amino acids. Trimming took off 1 base at V and 0 bases at J, with 7 bases between the two ends. Germline V lookup: CDR1 LNHDA, CDR2 SQIVND (reference sequence). The CDR3 region is CASSIVTDSNQPQHF. CDR3 coding DNA: TGTGCCAGTAGTATAGTTACAGATAGCAATCAGCCCCAGCATTTT.

This clone was recorded a few times. This chain uses TRBV5-4 with TRBJ2-5; 7 positions agree with TRBD1. Matching the DNA end better, TRBJ2-7 makes the J call doubtful. The CDR3 covers 15 residues. Germline assignment: CDR1 SGHNT and CDR2 YYREEE (reference sequence). The CDR3 region is CASSTRQGSSSEQYF. CDR3 in DNA: TGTGCCAGCAGCACCCGACAGGGTTCAAGTAGCGAGCAGTACTTC.

The CDR3 is CASSAEGLAGPYEQYF. Written as DNA, the CDR3 is TGTGCCAGCAGCGCCGAAGGTCTAGCGGGACCCTACGAGCAGTACTTC. The rearrangement joins TRBV9 to TRBJ2-5; 9 nucleotides agree with TRBD2. The J call may be in error: the DNA end matches TRBJ2-7 better. Per germline, CDR1 SGDLS and CDR2 YYNGEE. This CDR3 is built from 16 residues.

The gene calls are TRBV28 and TRBJ1-2; 9 bases map to TRBD1. V shed 6 bases and J 4 bases; nucleotides not matched to a gene: 6. CDR3 length: 14 amino acids. The germline CDR1 and CDR2 sequences are MDHEN and SYDVKM. DNA of the CDR3: TGTGCCAGCAGCCGTGACAGGGGGGGCTATGGCTACACCTTC. This encodes CASSRDRGGYGYTF.

This clone has a handful of counts. The CDR3 DNA reads TGTGCCAGCAGTTACTCGATCCGACAGACCGACGAGCAGTACTTC. Translating gives CASSYSIRQTDEQYF. The chain recombines TRBV6-6 with TRBJ2-7; possible D gene TRBD1, 5 bases. Germline V lookup: CDR1 MNHNY, CDR2 SVGAGI (reference sequence). Trimming cost V 0 bases and J 5 bases, with 14 bases left between them. The CDR3 contains 15 residues.

CDR3 nucleotides: TGTGCCAGCAGTGAATTAGAGGCGAGATACGAGCAGTACTTC. The encoded protein is CASSELEARYEQYF. The chain uses TRBV2 and TRBJ2-7; no reliable D call. Trimming took 2 bases from V and 4 from J, leaving 12 bases between them. CDR1 is SNHLY and CDR2 is FYNNEI in the germline V gene. This CDR3 contains 14 residues.

The J gene is TRBJ2-1, the V gene TRBV6-1, with a possible D match to TRBD2 (6 bases). Germline CDR1 reads MNHNS; CDR2 reads SASEGT. The CDR3 has 13 amino acids. V lost 2 bases, J lost 10 bases, and 12 bases lay in between. CDR3 DNA: TGTGCCAGCAGTGAAATCTTCCGGGGGGAGCAGTTCTTC. The encoded protein is CASSEIFRGEQFF.

The gene calls are TRBV5-8 and TRBJ2-1; D remains ambiguous. This CDR3 spans 11 amino acids. Germline loops: CDR1 SGHTS, CDR2 YDEGEE. The ends were cut back, 1 base at V and 10 bases at J, with 6 bases in the middle. CDR3 nucleotide sequence: TGTGCCAGCAGCTTGCTAAACGAGCAGTTCTTC. Amino acids: CASSLLNEQFF.

This clone was recorded once. This rearrangement joins TRBV28 to TRBJ1-3, with D perhaps matching TRBD1 (5 bases). V dropped 7 bases and J dropped 0 bases, with 19 bases sitting between them. CDR3 length: 17 amino acids. Germline values: CDR1 MDHEN, CDR2 SYDVKM. CDR3 nucleotides: TGTGCCAGCAACTCCCCCGGGGGGGTTAGCTCTGGAAACACCATATATTTT. Translated: CASNSPGGVSSGNTIYF.

V is TRBV6-1 and J is TRBJ2-5, with D perhaps matching TRBD2 (6 bases). CDR1 and CDR2 from the germline V gene are MNHNS and SASEGT. The CDR3 loop spans 13 amino acids. Between the trimmed V and J ends, which lost 8 bases and 1 base, there was a span of 11 bases. The CDR3 sequence: CASGRRGQETQYF. The CDR3 DNA reads TGTGCCAGCGGAAGGAGGGGCCAAGAGACCCAGTACTTC.

This chain links TRBV10-3 with TRBJ2-1; tentative D call: TRBD2 (6 bases). Trimming shortened V by 6 bases and J by 4 bases, and 13 bases separated the two germline ends. The germline V gene encodes CDR1 ENHRY and CDR2 SYGVKD. This CDR3 contains 14 residues. CDR3 nucleotide sequence: TGTGCCATCAGGGCTAGCGATAATTACAATGAGCAGTTCTTC. Amino acid sequence: CAIRASDNYNEQFF.

V gene TRBV7-8 combines with J gene TRBJ2-5; 7 bases agree with TRBD2. Losses at the gene ends were 4 bases for V and 4 bases for J; bases not matched to a gene: 6. Germline values: CDR1 SGHVS, CDR2 FQNEAQ. This CDR3 comprises 14 residues. CDR3 loop: CASSSSGNRETQYF. DNA of the CDR3: TGTGCCAGCAGCTCCAGCGGGAATCGAGAGACCCAGTACTTC.

The chain recombines TRBV2 with TRBJ2-7; TRBD2 aligns across 9 bases. This CDR3 has 14 residues. CDR1 SNHLY and CDR2 FYNNEI come from the germline V gene. Trimming removed 8 bases from V and 7 bases from J; junction bases left unmatched: 12. The CDR3 region is CASGSGSAAGEQYF. In nucleotides, the CDR3 is TGTGCCAGCGGTAGCGGGAGCGCCGCGGGGGAGCAGTACTTC.

This clone has only one observation. The chain uses TRBV20-1 and TRBJ2-5, with no clear D. From germline, CDR1 is DFQATT and CDR2 SNEGSKA (reference sequence). V lost 6 bases and J 4 bases, leaving 6 bases between the germline ends. The CDR3 is made up of 10 amino acids. The CDR3 reads CSALGETQYF. DNA of the CDR3: TGCAGTGCCCTAGGAGAGACCCAGTACTTC.

The V call is TRBV19, the J call TRBJ2-7; tentative D call: TRBD2 (6 bases). The germline V gene has CDR1 LNHDA and CDR2 SQIVND (reference sequence). The CDR3 length is 12 residues. Trimming took off 8 bases at V and 2 bases at J, with 10 bases between the two ends. As DNA, the CDR3 is TGTGCCAGTCACGGGGGTACCTACGAGCAGTACTTC. It encodes CASHGGTYEQYF.

This chain joins TRBV4-2 and TRBJ2-1; D call uncertain. Trimming left V 3 bases short and J 0 bases short, with 12 bases between. CDR3 length: 16 amino acids. Per germline, CDR1 LGHNA and CDR2 YNFKEQ. The CDR3 nucleotides read TGTGCCAGCAGCCAGGCCTTCGATCCCTCCTACAATGAGCAGTTCTTC. Its translation is CASSQAFDPSYNEQFF.

The V call is TRBV7-9, the J call TRBJ2-5; tentatively, D is TRBD1 (5 bases). Germline V gives CDR1 SEHNR, CDR2 FQNEAQ (reference sequence). There are 13 residues in the CDR3. V was clipped by 2 bases and J by 5 bases, with 9 bases between them. The CDR3 protein is CASSLLGPETQYF. CDR3 nucleotides: TGTGCCAGCAGCTTATTGGGGCCGGAGACCCAGTACTTC.

V usage is TRBV27 and J usage is TRBJ2-5; 11 bases are a match to TRBD2. In germline, CDR1 is MNHEY, CDR2 SMNVEV (reference sequence). The CDR3 is made up of 16 amino acids. After removal of 2 bases from V and 2 bases from J, the junction contained 4 bases not matched to a gene. CDR3 DNA: TGTGCCAGCAGTTTAGTGGGACTAGCGGCGCAAGAGACCCAGTACTTC. Its translation is CASSLVGLAAQETQYF.